This T cell receptor (beta chain) was found in a study of blood T cell repertoires in COVID-19 (dated by TCRdb to about 2020). Looking at the study overall: Samples from collaborators originated in the United States, Italy and Spain and spanned both the acute and convalescent phases of COVID-19. Subjects who had been exposed to COVID-19, were actively infected with it, or had recovered from it provided the deeply sampled blood TCRbeta repertoires that made up the dataset. Samples were obtained from the ongoing ImmuneRACE study (first 160 participants) and from about 1,300 subjects provided by 6 global collaborators. The repertoires were released in a freely available public database meant as a resource for research on the immune response to SARS-CoV-2. The prospective study material was composed of cDNA or gDNA derived from T cells, B-cell-depleted T cells, or PBMCs. Sample metadata almost always included a de-identified subject ID, COVID-19 status, age in years and sex. Where available, HLA class I and class II types were taken from metadata supplied by the sample provider and were not determined by assay-based typing.

Regarding this clone: Its binding antigen is unknown. Nothing much larger sits one base from this clone, and base qualities are not available.

Trimmed from V: 3 bases; trimmed from J: 4 bases; junction bases lacking a gene match: 6. The CDR3 holds 15 amino acids from the cysteine to the phenylalanine. This entry keeps only the CDR3 DNA: 45 bases, framed from base 1. According to the germline V gene (reference sequence), CDR1 reads MNHEY and CDR2 reads SMNVEV. Study-wide conclusions, independent of this receptor: How much clinical and demographic metadata was included differed by source and by participant, and the metadata was provided uncurated.

Whole blood was collected in K2EDTA tubes by collaborating institutions according to the institutions' own protocols. For TCRbeta analysis, collaborators shipped samples in one of three forms: frozen whole blood, isolated PBMCs, or DNA extracted from either of those sample types. TCRbeta CDR3 regions were amplified from genomic DNA using the immunoSEQ Assay, a bias-controlled multiplex PCR. From the authors' description of their analysis: Within the assay, amplification of reference gene primers was used to estimate how many nucleated cells each sample contained. To quantify the absolute abundance of each unique TCRbeta CDR3 rearrangement, sequence reads were collapsed and filtered. For each sample, productive Simpson clonality was calculated by taking the square root of Simpson's diversity index across productive rearrangements. Here the immuneACCESS table is served through TCRdb, limited to in-frame sequences with V and J called. Missing clones are a known gap in these copies; in checked studies unresolved V genes cover under half, and the rest lacks a known reason. V, J and clone size are taken as reported in that table, and D and trimming were inferred from the DNA itself. Within this sample are about 160,000 clones, with 70% to 85% of them counted one time only. The ten largest account for roughly 20% of the sample.

The rearranged segments are TRBV27 and TRBJ2-1, with 7 bases aligning to TRBD2. The sequencing input was peripheral blood. The clonotype originates from a woman older than 75 with acute or convalescent COVID-19. CDR3 sequence: CASSLSGNPYNEQFF. The bases read TGTGCCAGCAGTTTGAGCGGGAACCCATACAATGAGCAGTTCTTC.